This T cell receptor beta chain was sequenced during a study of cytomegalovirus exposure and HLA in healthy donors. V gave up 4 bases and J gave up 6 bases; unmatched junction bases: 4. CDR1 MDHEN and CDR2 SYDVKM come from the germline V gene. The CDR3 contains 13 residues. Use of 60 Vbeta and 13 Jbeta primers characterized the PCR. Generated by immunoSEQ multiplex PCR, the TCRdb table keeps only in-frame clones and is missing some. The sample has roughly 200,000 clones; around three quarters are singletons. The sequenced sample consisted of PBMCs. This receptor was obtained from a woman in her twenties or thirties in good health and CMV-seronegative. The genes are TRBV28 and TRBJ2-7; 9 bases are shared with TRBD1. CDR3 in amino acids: CASSWDRASEQYF. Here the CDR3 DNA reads TGTGCCAGCAGTTGGGACAGGGCCTCCGAGCAGTACTTC.